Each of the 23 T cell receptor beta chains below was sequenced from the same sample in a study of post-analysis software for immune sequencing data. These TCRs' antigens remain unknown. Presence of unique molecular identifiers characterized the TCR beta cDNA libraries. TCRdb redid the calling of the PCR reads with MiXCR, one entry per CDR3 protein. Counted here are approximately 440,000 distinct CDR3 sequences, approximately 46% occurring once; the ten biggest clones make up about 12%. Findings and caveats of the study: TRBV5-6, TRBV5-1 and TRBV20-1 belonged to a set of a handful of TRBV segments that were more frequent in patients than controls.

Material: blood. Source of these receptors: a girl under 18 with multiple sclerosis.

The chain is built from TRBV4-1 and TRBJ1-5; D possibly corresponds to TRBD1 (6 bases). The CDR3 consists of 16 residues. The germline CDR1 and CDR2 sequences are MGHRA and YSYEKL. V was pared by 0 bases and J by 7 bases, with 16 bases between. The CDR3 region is CASSQERKGGGQPQHF. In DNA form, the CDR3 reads TGCGCCAGCAGCCAAGAAAGAAAAGGGGGAGGGCAGCCCCAGCATTTT.

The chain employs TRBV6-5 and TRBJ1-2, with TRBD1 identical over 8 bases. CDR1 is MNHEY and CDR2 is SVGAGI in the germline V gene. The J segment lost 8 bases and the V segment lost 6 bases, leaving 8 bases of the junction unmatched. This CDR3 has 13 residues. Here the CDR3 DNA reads TGTGCCAGCAGCCCTCAGGGGGCGGAGGGCTACACCTTC. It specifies CASSPQGAEGYTF.

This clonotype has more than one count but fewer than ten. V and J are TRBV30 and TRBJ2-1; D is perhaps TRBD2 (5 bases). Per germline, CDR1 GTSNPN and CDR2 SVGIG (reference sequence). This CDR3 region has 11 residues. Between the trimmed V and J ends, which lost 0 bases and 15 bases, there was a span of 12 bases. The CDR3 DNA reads TGTGCCTGGAGTGTGGGTACCGCGGGGTTCTTC. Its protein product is CAWSVGTAGFF.

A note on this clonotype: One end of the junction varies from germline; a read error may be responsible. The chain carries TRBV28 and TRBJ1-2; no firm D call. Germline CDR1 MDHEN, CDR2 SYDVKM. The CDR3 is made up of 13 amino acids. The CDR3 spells CASSLLESYGHTF. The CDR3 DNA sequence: TGTGCCAGCAGTTTATTGGAGTCCTATGGCCACACCTTC.

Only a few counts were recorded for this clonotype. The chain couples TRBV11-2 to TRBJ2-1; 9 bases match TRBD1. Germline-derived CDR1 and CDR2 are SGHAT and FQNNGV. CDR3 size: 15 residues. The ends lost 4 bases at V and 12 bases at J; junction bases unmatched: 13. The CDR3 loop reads CASSSSPGTGSMQFF. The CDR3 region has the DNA TGTGCCAGCAGCTCAAGTCCCGGGACAGGGTCGATGCAGTTCTTC. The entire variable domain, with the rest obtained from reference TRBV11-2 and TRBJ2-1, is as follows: EAGVAQSPRYKIIEKRQSVAFWCNPISGHATLYWYQQILGQGPKLLIQFQNNGVVDDSQLPKDRFSAERLKGVDSTLKIQPAKLEDSAVYLCASSSSPGTGSMQFFGPGTRLTVL.

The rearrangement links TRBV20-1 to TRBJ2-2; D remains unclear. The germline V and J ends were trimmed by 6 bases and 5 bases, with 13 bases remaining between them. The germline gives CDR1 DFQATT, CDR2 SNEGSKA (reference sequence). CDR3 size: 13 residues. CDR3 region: CSAALVGTGELFF. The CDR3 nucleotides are TGCAGTGCCGCCCTGGTGGGAACCGGGGAGCTGTTTTTT.

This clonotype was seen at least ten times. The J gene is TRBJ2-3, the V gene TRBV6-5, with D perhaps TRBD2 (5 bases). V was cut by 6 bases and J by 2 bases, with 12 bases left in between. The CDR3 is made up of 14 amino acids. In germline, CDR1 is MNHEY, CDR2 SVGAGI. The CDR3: CASRRGINTDTQYF. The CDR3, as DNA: TGTGCCAGCAGACGAGGGATTAACACAGATACGCAGTATTTT.

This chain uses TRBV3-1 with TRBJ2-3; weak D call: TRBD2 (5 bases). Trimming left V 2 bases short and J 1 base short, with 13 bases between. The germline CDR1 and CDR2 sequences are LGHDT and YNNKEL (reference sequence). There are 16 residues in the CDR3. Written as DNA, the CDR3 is TGTGCCAGCAGCCAACTAACTAGTCTTGGCACAGATACGCAGTATTTT. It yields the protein CASSQLTSLGTDTQYF.

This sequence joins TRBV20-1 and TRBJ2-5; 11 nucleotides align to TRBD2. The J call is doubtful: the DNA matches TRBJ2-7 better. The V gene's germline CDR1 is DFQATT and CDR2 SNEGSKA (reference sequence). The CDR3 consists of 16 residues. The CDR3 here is CSARDPGLAEIYEQYF. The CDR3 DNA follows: TGCAGTGCTAGAGACCCGGGACTAGCGGAGATCTACGAGCAGTACTTC.

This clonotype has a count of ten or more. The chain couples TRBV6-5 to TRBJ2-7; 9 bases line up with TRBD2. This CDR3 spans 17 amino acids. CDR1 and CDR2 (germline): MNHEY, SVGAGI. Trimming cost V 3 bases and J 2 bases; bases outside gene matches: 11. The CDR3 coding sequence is TGTGCCAGCAGTTATTTGACTAGCGGAGTTGCCGCCTACGAGCAGTACTTC. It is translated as CASSYLTSGVAAYEQYF.

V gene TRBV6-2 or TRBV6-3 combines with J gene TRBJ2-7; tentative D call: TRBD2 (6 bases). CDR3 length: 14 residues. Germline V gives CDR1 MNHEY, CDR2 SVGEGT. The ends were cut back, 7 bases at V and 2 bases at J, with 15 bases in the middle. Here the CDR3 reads CASILDTGAYEQYF. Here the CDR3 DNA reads TGTGCCAGCATCTTAGACACGGGGGCCTACGAGCAGTACTTC.

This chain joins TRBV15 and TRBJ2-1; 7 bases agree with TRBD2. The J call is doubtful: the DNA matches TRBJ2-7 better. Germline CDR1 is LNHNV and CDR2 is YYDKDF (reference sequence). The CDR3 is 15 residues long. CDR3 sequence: CATSRERLASHEQYF. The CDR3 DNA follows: TGTGCCACCAGCAGAGAGAGACTAGCATCCCACGAGCAGTACTTC.

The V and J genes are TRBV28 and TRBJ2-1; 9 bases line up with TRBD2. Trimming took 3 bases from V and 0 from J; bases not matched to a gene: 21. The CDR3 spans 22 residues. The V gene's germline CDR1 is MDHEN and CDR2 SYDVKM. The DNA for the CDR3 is TGTGCCAGCAGTTTCCCTCCGACTCTAGCGGGACCGGCTGGGAGCTCCTACAATGAGCAGTTCTTC. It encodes CASSFPPTLAGPAGSSYNEQFF. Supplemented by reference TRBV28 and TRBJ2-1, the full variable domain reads DVKVTQSSRYLVKRTGEKVFLECVQDMDHENMFWYRQDPGLGLRLIYFSYDVKMKEKGDIPEGYSVSREKKERFSLILESASTNQTSMYLCASSFPPTLAGPAGSSYNEQFFGPGTRLTVL.

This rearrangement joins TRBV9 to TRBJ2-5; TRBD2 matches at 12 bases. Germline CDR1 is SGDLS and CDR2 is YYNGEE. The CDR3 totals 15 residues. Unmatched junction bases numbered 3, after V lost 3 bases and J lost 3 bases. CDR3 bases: TGTGCCAGCAGCGACCGGACTAGCGGGAAAGAGACCCAGTACTTC. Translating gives CASSDRTSGKETQYF.

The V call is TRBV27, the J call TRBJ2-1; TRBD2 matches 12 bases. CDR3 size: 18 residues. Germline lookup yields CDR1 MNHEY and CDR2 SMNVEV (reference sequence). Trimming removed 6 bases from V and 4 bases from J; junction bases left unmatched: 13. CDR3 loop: CASSLLAGGPNLYNEQFF. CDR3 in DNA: TGTGCCAGCAGCCTACTAGCGGGAGGCCCAAATTTATACAATGAGCAGTTCTTC.

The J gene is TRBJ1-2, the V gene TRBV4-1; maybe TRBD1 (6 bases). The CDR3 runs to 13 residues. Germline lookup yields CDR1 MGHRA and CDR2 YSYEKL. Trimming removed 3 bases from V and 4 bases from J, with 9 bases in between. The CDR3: CASSQTGFYGYTF. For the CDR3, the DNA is TGCGCCAGCAGCCAGACAGGCTTCTATGGCTACACCTTC.

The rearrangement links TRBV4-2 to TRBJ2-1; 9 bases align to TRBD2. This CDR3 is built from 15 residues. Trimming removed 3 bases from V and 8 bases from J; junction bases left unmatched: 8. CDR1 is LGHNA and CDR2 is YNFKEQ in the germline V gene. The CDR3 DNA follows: TGTGCCAGCAGCCATCAGCGGGGGGATATCTATGAGCAGTTCTTC. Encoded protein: CASSHQRGDIYEQFF.

The CDR3 DNA reads TGTGCCAGCAGCGGAGGGAGGAACACTGAAGCTTTCTTT. This codes for CASSGGRNTEAFF. The V and J genes are TRBV7-3 and TRBJ1-1, with D hard to call. V lost 5 bases, J lost 1 base, and 8 bases lay in between. The germline V gene encodes CDR1 SGHTA and CDR2 FQGTGA. The CDR3 has 13 residues.

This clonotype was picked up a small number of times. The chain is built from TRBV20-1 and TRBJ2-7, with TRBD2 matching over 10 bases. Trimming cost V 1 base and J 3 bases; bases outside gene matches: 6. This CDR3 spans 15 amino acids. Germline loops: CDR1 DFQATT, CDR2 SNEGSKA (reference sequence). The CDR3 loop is CSARAPSGGLYEQYF. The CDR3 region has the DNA TGCAGTGCTAGAGCCCCTAGCGGGGGCCTCTACGAGCAGTACTTC.

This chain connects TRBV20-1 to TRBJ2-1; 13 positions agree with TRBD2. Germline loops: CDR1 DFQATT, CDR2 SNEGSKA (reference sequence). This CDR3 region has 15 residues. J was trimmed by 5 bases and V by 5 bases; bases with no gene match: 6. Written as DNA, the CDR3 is TGCAGTGCTGAAACTAGCGGGAGGGATGACAATGAGCAGTTCTTC. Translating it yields CSAETSGRDDNEQFF.

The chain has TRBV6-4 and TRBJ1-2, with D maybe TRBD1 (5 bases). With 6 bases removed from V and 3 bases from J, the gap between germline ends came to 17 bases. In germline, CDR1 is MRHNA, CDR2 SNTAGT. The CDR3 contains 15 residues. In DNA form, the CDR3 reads TGTGCCAGCAGCGACGGGGACTGCGGATACTATGGCTACACCTTC. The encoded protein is CASSDGDCGYYGYTF.

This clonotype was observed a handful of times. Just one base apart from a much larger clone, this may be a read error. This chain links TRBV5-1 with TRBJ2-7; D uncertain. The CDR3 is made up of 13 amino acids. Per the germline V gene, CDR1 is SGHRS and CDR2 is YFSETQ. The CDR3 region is CAGRIGTTYEQYF. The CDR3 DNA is TGCGCCGGCAGAATAGGCACGACCTACGAGCAGTACTTC.

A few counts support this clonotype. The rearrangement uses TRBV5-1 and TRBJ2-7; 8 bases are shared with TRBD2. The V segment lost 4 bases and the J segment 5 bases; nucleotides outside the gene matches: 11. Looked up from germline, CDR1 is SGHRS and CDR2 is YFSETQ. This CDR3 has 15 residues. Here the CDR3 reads CASSGRGREAHEQYF. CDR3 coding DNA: TGCGCCAGCAGCGGCCGGGGGCGGGAGGCCCACGAGCAGTACTTC.